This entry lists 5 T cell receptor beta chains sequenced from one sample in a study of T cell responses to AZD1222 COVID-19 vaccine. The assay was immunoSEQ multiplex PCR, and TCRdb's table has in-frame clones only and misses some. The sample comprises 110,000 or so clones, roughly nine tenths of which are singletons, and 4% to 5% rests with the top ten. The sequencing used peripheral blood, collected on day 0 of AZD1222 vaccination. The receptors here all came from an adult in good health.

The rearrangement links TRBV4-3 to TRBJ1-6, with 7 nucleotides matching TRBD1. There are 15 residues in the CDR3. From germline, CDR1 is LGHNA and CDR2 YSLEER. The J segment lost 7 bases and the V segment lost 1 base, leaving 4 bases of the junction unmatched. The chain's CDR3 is CASSQGPDRNSPLHF. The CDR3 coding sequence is TGCGCCAGCAGCCAAGGTCCGGACAGGAATTCACCCCTCCACTTT.

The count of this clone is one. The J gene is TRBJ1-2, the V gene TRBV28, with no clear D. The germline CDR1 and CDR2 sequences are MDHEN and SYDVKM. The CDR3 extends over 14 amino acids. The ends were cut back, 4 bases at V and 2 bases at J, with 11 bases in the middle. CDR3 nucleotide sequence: TGTGCCAGCAGTTCCATGGGTGAAAACTATGGCTACACCTTC. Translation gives CASSSMGENYGYTF.

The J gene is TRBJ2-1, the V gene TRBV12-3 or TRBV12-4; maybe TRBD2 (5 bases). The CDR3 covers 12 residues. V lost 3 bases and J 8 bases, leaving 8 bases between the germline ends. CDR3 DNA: TGTGCCAGCAGTTTGGTGAGGGATGAGCAGTTCTTC. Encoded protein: CASSLVRDEQFF.

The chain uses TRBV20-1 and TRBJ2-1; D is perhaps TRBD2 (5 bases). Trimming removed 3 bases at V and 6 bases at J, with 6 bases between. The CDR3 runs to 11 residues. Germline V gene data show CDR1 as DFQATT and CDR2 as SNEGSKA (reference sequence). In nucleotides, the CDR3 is TGCAGTGCTAGTCGGGGCAATGAGCAGTTCTTC. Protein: CSASRGNEQFF.

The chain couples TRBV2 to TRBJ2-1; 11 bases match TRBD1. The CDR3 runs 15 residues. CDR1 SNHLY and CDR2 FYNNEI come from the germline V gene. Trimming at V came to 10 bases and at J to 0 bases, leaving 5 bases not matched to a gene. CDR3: CATIGQGASYNEQFF. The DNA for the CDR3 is TGTGCCACTATAGGACAGGGGGCCTCCTACAATGAGCAGTTCTTC.